This TCR beta chain was obtained from a study of T cells in Graves' hyperthyroidism and ophthalmopathy. This clonotype has at least ten counts. Amplification of TCR beta CDR3 regions was performed using RNA transcripts as template. Carried out on the TCR CDR3, a first-round RT-PCR used the HTBI primer set. TCRdb reprocessed the multiplex PCR reads via MiXCR and lists one record per CDR3 protein. Here the sample spans 380,000 or so distinct CDR3 sequences, roughly 14% being singletons. Trimming shortened V by 0 bases and J by 4 bases, and 9 bases separated the two germline ends. The CDR3 loop spans 13 amino acids. Per germline, CDR1 GTSNPN and CDR2 SVGIG (reference sequence).

V usage is TRBV30 and J usage is TRBJ2-5; no clear D gene. The receptor's source is a man aged 30 to 45 with Graves' hyperthyroidism that later progressed to Graves' ophthalmopathy. The sequencing sample was made of blood. The CDR3 DNA is TGTGCCTGGAGTGTGGCCGGGCCAGAGACCCAGTACTTC. Its protein is CAWSVAGPETQYF.